This TCR beta chain emerged from a study of T cell responses to AZD1222 COVID-19 vaccine. Broader study findings: Across spike, vaccine-associated CD4 TCRs were found, dominant at 160-218 and 743-854. Recipients of two AZD1222 doses showed rising Spike-specific TCR breadth and depth.

Points on this clone: Its antigen is not identified.

V dropped 3 bases and J dropped 4; count of bases not matched to a gene: 9. Germline V CDR1 and CDR2: SGHVS, FNYEAQ. CDR3 size: 16 residues. Libraries were prepared by immunoSEQ multiplex PCR; TCRdb keeps only in-frame clonotypes and omits some of them. This table holds almost 35,000 clones, about 89% found once. V is TRBV7-6 and J is TRBJ2-7; 10 nucleotides match TRBD2. This clonotype was obtained from an adult in good health. The source material was peripheral blood, sampled on day 0 of AZD1222 vaccination. DNA of the CDR3: TGTGCCAGCAGCTTGGAAGTAGCGGGGGGCCAGTACGAGCAGTACTTC. Its translation: CASSLEVAGGQYEQYF.